One sample yielded the 10 T cell receptor beta chains listed below, sequenced in a study of CD8 T cells in ankylosing spondylitis. One entry per CDR3 protein, called by TCRdb with MiXCR from the 5' RACE reads. The repertoire holds more than 250,000 distinct CDR3 sequences, with around 10% as singletons. Sequenced input: blood, either unsorted or a sorted T cell fraction (not recorded which). The source of these receptors is a female donor with ankylosing spondylitis or in good health (not recorded which).

This clonotype was detected only a few times. The V and J genes are TRBV24-1 and TRBJ2-2; possible D gene TRBD2, 6 bases. The germline gives CDR1 KGHDR, CDR2 SFDVKD. The CDR3 length is 13 residues. V lost 5 bases, J lost 4 bases, and 7 bases lay in between. Here the CDR3 reads CATSGGVTGELFF. CDR3 in DNA: TGTGCCACCAGTGGGGGGGTCACCGGGGAGCTGTTTTTT.

This clonotype was observed a few times. The V gene is TRBV12-3 or TRBV12-4, the J gene TRBJ1-6; 9 bases line up with TRBD1. This CDR3 has 14 residues. V lost 6 bases, J lost 8 bases, and 5 bases stayed unmatched. The DNA for the CDR3 is TGTGCCAGCAGGATACAGGGGGCCCATTCACCCCTCCACTTT. Encoded protein: CASRIQGAHSPLHF.

This clonotype appeared many times. This chain connects TRBV20-1 to TRBJ2-4; tentative D call: TRBD2 (7 bases). Trimming stripped 3 bases from V and 3 bases from J, with 15 bases between. The CDR3 has 15 residues. Looked up from germline, CDR1 is DFQATT and CDR2 is SNEGSKA (reference sequence). The CDR3 DNA reads as TGCAGTGCTAGCAGGGGATGGGGGGGCAAAAACATTCAGTACTTC. Translation gives CSASRGWGGKNIQYF.

There are many counts of this clonotype. V gene TRBV10-3 combines with J gene TRBJ1-2; D may be TRBD1 (6 bases). CDR3 length: 14 amino acids. V lost 10 bases and J lost 5, with 20 bases in between. CDR1 and CDR2 from the germline V gene are ENHRY and SYGVKD. The CDR3: CATPDRGGGYGYTF. The CDR3 bases are TGTGCCACCCCAGATCGAGGGGGAGGGTATGGCTACACCTTC.

In this sample, this clonotype turned up a few times. The chain uses TRBV5-4 and TRBJ2-7; D not resolved. V gave up 0 bases and J gave up 3 bases, with 7 bases separating them. The V gene's germline CDR1 is SGHNT and CDR2 YYREEE (reference sequence). This CDR3 contains 13 residues. CDR3 in amino acids: CASSLEHLYEQYF. The CDR3 DNA reads TGTGCCAGCAGCTTGGAACATCTCTACGAGCAGTACTTC.

On this clonotype itself: This could be a read error, since a much larger clone is one nucleotide away. The chain joins TRBV4-1 to TRBJ1-3; a possible D gene is TRBD1 (6 bases). V shed 7 bases and J shed 8 bases, with 18 bases lying between them. Germline CDR1 MGHRA, CDR2 YSYEKL. CDR3 length: 14 amino acids. In DNA, the CDR3 is TGCGCCAGCAACCGGGACATCGGGGGAGACACCATATATTTT. Protein: CASNRDIGGDTIYF.

In its sample, this clonotype was seen many times. The V call is TRBV12-3 or TRBV12-4, the J call TRBJ1-5; a possible D gene is TRBD1 (5 bases). The length of the CDR3 is 16 residues. Trimming removed 6 bases at V and 0 bases at J, with 15 bases between. The CDR3 nucleotides are TGTGCCAGCAGCTATCAGGGACTTTTTAGCAATCAGCCCCAGCATTTT. Translated: CASSYQGLFSNQPQHF.

The chain recombines TRBV7-2 with TRBJ2-7; 10 bases match TRBD1. Germline loops: CDR1 SGHTA, CDR2 FQGNSA. The CDR3 is made up of 14 amino acids. The junction had 5 bases not matched to a gene; V was cut back by 5 bases and J by 4 bases. CDR3 amino acids: CASSKDRGFYEQYF. The CDR3 nucleotides read TGTGCCAGCAGCAAGGACAGGGGGTTTTACGAGCAGTACTTC.

V gene TRBV4-1 combines with J gene TRBJ2-1, with unresolved D. The length of the CDR3 is 14 residues. Germline V gene data show CDR1 as MGHRA and CDR2 as YSYEKL. With 7 bases removed from V and 9 bases from J, the gap between germline ends came to 19 bases. The CDR3 nucleotides are TGCGCCAGCAAGCTGGCTAGTGAGGTCGGTGAGCAGTTCTTC. Translated, it gives CASKLASEVGEQFF.

In this sample, this clonotype turned up many times. The J gene is TRBJ2-1, the V gene TRBV7-2; D call uncertain. V gave up 4 bases and J gave up 0 bases, with 7 bases separating them. The CDR3 loop spans 14 amino acids. CDR1 and CDR2 from the germline V gene are SGHTA and FQGNSA. The CDR3 bases are TGTGCCAGCAGCTCAGGTACCTCCTACAATGAGCAGTTCTTC. This translates into CASSSGTSYNEQFF.